This TCR beta chain was found in a study of CD8 T cells in Susac syndrome. Study-level findings and limits: As acknowledged by the study, its TCR sequencing and HLA analysis included a relatively small number of individuals.

This clonotype was seen just once. Its target is unknown. Trimming took off 7 bases at V and 6 bases at J, with 22 bases between the two ends. CDR1 and CDR2 from the germline V gene are LGHNT and FRNRAP. The CDR3 has 15 residues. Random hexamers were used to reverse transcribe roughly 0.45 to 1 ug of RNA. The amplification used immunoSEQ multiplex PCR on TCR beta CDR3; it spanned 54 Vbeta and 13 Jbeta. TCRdb re-called the immunoSEQ multiplex PCR reads with MiXCR, one entry per CDR3 protein. The sample lists about 140,000 distinct CDR3 sequences; 85% to 95% were seen once. TEMRA cells were enriched by FACS, while CD8+ and CD4+ T cells were obtained through a negative isolation that was performed magnetically.

This receptor was identified in a human donor in good health. The rearrangement uses TRBV12-5 and TRBJ2-7; D might be TRBD1 (6 bases). Sequencing used CD8+ T cells from PBMCs. The CDR3 nucleotides are TGTGCTAGTGTTCCACAGGGTTTTCGAAGTCCCGAGCAGTACTTC. Its translation is CASVPQGFRSPEQYF.